The T cell receptor beta chain described here comes from a study of blood T cell repertoires in COVID-19. The germline V gene encodes CDR1 SNHLY and CDR2 FYNNEI. The CDR3 totals 17 residues. Trimming removed 7 bases at V and 2 bases at J, with 24 bases between. This clone was found a few times. Original methodology: Estimated nucleated cell counts came from reference gene primer amplification. Libraries were prepared by immunoSEQ multiplex PCR; TCRdb keeps only in-frame clonotypes and omits some of them. The DNA was the basis for D and trimming; V, J and clone size are from that table. The data contain over 200,000 clones, 84% of them singletons.

Material: peripheral blood. The source is a woman aged 80 or over with active or convalescent COVID-19. The chain links TRBV2 to TRBJ2-7; D might be TRBD1 (8 bases). The chain's CDR3 is CASTLGQGAGGPYEQYF. In nucleotides, the CDR3 is TGTGCCAGCACTCTGGGCCAGGGGGCCGGGGGGCCCTACGAGCAGTACTTC.